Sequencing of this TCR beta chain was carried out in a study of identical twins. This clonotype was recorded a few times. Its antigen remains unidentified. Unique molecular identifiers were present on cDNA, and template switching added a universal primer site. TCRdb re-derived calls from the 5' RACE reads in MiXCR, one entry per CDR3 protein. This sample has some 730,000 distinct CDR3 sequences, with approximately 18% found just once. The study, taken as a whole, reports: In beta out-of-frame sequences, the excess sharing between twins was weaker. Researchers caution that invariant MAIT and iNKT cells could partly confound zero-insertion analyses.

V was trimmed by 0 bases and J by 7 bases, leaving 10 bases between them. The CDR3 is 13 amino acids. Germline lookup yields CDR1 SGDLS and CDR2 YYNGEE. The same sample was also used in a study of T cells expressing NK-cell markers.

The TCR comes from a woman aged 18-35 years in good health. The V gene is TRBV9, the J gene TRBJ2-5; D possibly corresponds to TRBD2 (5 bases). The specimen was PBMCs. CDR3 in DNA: TGTGCCAGCAGCGTAGGGGGAGAAGGGACCCAGTACTTC. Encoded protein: CASSVGGEGTQYF.